This record concerns one TCR beta chain sequence. What it binds is unknown. This sequence may be a read error, since a much larger clone differs from it by one base. Germline V CDR1 and CDR2: SNHLY, FYNNEI. The CDR3 length is 15 residues. The record originates from a study of identical twins. Findings and limits, study-wide: Clonotypes of the beta chain that were abundant in cord blood carried fewer insertions (memory repertoires showed none). The study found weaker excess twin sharing in beta out-of-frame sequences. When twins shared out-of-frame alpha sequences, those sequences had excess low generation probability.

Using its own MiXCR run on the 5' RACE reads, TCRdb lists one record per CDR3 protein. This table has 1.5 million to 2 million distinct CDR3 sequences, around 33% appearing once. The source is a newborn girl in good health. V and J are TRBV2 and TRBJ2-7; the D gene is possibly TRBD2 (5 bases). Sequencing input: cord blood. CDR3 DNA sequence: TGTGCCTGCAGTGAAGTCGCAGGACTGATCTACGAGCAGTACTTC. Protein: CACSEVAGLIYEQYF.